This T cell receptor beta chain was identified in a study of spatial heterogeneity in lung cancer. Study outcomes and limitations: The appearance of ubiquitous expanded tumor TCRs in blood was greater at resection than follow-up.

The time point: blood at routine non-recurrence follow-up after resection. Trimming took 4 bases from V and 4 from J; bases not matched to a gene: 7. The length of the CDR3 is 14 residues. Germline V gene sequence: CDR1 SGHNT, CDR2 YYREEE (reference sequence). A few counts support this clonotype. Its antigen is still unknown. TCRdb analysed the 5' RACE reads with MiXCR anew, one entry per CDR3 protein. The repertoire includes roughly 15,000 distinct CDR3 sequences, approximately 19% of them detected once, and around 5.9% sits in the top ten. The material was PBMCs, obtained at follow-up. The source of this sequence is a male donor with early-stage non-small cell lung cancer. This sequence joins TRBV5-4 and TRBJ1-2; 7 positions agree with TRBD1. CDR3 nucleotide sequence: TGTGCCAGCAGCCTCTTTGACAGGGCCTATGGCTACACCTTC. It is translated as CASSLFDRAYGYTF.